The clone carrying this T cell receptor beta chain was counted at least ten times. Its antigen is not known. The data were obtained in a study of T-cell reconstitution after alpha-beta-depleted transplantation in children. Study outcomes and limitations: Surviving recipient T cells and thymic progenitors accounted for the high day-60 TCRbeta diversity observed in some patients.

The length of the CDR3 is 14 residues. Trimming took 2 bases from V and 9 from J, leaving 14 bases between them. Per the germline V gene, CDR1 is MNHEY and CDR2 is SVGAGI. Preparation of the TCRbeta library involved a method that used unique molecular identifiers. TCRdb called the PCR reads again in MiXCR, with one record for every CDR3 protein. The sample consists of approximately 70,000 distinct CDR3 sequences, approximately 4.4% of them appearing once. The input for sequencing was PBMCs, mostly from graft donor cells, taken 180 days after TCRalphabeta/CD19-depleted stem cell transplant. The rearrangement joins TRBV6-5 to TRBJ2-1; D possibly corresponds to TRBD1 (5 bases). The sequence was obtained from a boy in the first two years of life who had a stem cell transplant for acute myeloid leukemia, so the T cells may come from the graft donor. CDR3 coding DNA: TGTGCCAGCAGTTACGAACACAGGCGGTCTGAGCAGTTCTTC. Protein sequence: CASSYEHRRSEQFF.